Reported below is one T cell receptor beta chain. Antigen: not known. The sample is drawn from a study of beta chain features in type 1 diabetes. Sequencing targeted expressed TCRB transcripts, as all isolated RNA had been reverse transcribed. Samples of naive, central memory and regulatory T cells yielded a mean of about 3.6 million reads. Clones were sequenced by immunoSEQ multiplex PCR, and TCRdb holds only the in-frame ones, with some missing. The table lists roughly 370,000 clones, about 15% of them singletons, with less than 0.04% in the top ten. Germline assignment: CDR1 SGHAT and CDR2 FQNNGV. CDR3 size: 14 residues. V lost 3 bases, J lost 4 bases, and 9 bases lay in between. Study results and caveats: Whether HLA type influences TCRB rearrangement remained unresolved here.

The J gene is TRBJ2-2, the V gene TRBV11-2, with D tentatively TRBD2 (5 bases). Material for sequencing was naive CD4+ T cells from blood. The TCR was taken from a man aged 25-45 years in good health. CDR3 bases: TGTGCCAGCAGCTTCAGCGGCTTCACCGGGGAGCTGTTTTTT. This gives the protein CASSFSGFTGELFF.